This T cell receptor (beta chain) was observed in a study of T-cell reconstitution after alpha-beta-depleted transplantation in children. A word on this clonotype: Its antigen is still unknown.

For TCRbeta, the library was prepared with unique molecular identifiers. One entry per CDR3 protein, called by TCRdb with MiXCR from the PCR reads. This table has approximately 980,000 distinct CDR3 sequences, roughly 29% appearing once. Findings and limits, study-wide: Where alpha-beta T cells came from about two months after transplant was reportedly several hundred expanded graft clones. The authors attributed T-cell counts and diversity one year after transplant mostly to newly produced T cells.

The V gene lost 2 bases and the J gene lost 6 bases, with 13 bases spanning the gap. The length of the CDR3 is 14 residues. Germline CDR1 reads LNHDA; CDR2 reads SQIVND (reference sequence). The material was PBMCs, mostly from graft donor cells, obtained 360 days after TCRalphabeta/CD19-depleted stem cell transplant. The source of this sequence is a boy under three years old who had a stem cell transplant for SCID, so the T cells may come from the graft donor. The rearrangement links TRBV19 to TRBJ1-1, with unresolved D. CDR3 protein: CASSINGIIPEAFF. Here the CDR3 DNA reads TGTGCCAGTAGTATAAACGGAATAATCCCTGAAGCTTTCTTT. Based on the CDR3 plus reference TRBV19 and TRBJ1-1, the full variable domain is DGGITQSPKYLFRKEGQNVTLSCEQNLNHDAMYWYRQDPGQGLRLIYYSQIVNDFQKGDIAEGYSVSREKKESFPLTVTSAQKNPTAFYLCASSINGIIPEAFFGQGTRLTVV.